This is a list of T cell receptor beta chains from one sample in a study of OX40 agonist ivuxolimab in advanced cancers. This table comes from immunoSEQ multiplex PCR, and its TCRdb copy is limited to in-frame clones, with some not included. The sample lists under 100,000 clones; 81% were seen once. The sample was CD4+ or CD8+ T cells sorted from blood, taken in a trial of the OX40 agonist ivuxolimab. The receptors come from an adult with an advanced solid tumor such as melanoma, head and neck, liver or kidney cancer. CDR3s include the opening cysteine and the closing phenylalanine or tryptophan. A D gene is named only where the DNA matches it firmly. Size tells how often a clone was seen (once, few, many) or the class of an expanded clone, and some rows leave it out.

clone_size j_call v_call cdr3_length d_call cdr3_aa cdr3_nt
. TRBJ2-1 TRBV27 14 . CASSPDRQDNEQFF TGTGCCAGCAGTCCCGACAGGCAGGACAATGAGCAGTTCTTC
. TRBJ2-1 TRBV9 17 TRBD2 CASSPGTSGSSYNEQFF TGTGCCAGCAGCCCCGGGACTAGCGGGAGCTCCTACAATGAGCAGTTCTTC
. TRBJ2-1 TRBV11-2 15 . CASSLGGAETDEQFF TGTGCCAGCAGCTTAGGAGGGGCCGAAACCGATGAGCAGTTCTTC
once TRBJ2-5 TRBV20-1 11 . CSARVVETQYF TGCAGTGCTAGAGTTGTGGAGACCCAGTACTTC
many TRBJ1-1 TRBV19 14 . CASSIVEGGTEAFF TGTGCCAGTAGTATAGTGGAAGGGGGCACTGAAGCTTTCTTT
. TRBJ2-3 TRBV2 13 . CASSPGVPDTQYF TGTGCCAGCAGTCCCGGCGTACCAGATACGCAGTATTTT
. TRBJ1-2 TRBV19 14 TRBD1 CASAYPGQADGYTF TGTGCCAGTGCATATCCGGGACAGGCGGATGGCTACACCTTC
. TRBJ2-5 TRBV19 15 . CASSPMGETQETQYF TGTGCCAGTAGCCCCATGGGGGAGACCCAAGAGACCCAGTACTTC
. TRBJ2-7 TRBV28 16 TRBD1 CASSSIQGTGLHEQYF TGTGCCAGCAGTTCGATCCAAGGGACAGGGCTCCACGAGCAGTACTTC
. TRBJ2-3 TRBV5-1 13 . CASSEGGTDTQYF TGCGCCAGCAGCGAAGGAGGGACAGATACGCAGTATTTT
. TRBJ1-2 TRBV6-5 15 . CASSYSTRNSGGYTF TGTGCCAGCAGTTACTCCACCAGGAACAGTGGTGGCTACACCTTC
few TRBJ2-7 TRBV11-1 13 . CASSFPDRYEQYF TGTGCCAGCAGCTTCCCAGATCGATACGAGCAGTACTTC
. TRBJ2-3 TRBV7-3 15 . CASSLLGLSTDTQYF TGTGCCAGCAGCTTACTGGGACTTAGTACAGATACGCAGTATTTT
. TRBJ2-5 TRBV7-9 15 TRBD2 CASSLGTSGQETQYF TGTGCCAGCAGCCTCGGGACTAGCGGTCAAGAGACCCAGTACTTC
. TRBJ2-7 TRBV6-5 12 . CASSYIQSEQYF TGTGCCAGCAGTTACATCCAGTCCGAGCAGTACTTC
. TRBJ1-4 TRBV5-1 16 . CASSLGPEATNEKLFF TGCGCCAGCAGCTTGGGTCCGGAGGCAACTAATGAAAAACTGTTTTTT
. TRBJ1-2 TRBV9 13 . CASSTQGSYGYTF TGTGCCAGCAGCACCCAGGGCTCCTATGGCTACACCTTC
. TRBJ2-5 TRBV5-4 15 TRBD1 CASSFSGGATETQYF TGTGCCAGCAGCTTTTCAGGGGGCGCGACGGAGACCCAGTACTTC
. TRBJ2-7 TRBV9 15 TRBD2 CASSVALSGRSEQYF TGTGCCAGCAGCGTAGCTTTGAGCGGGAGAAGCGAGCAGTACTTC
. TRBJ2-3 TRBV7-9 18 . CASSPPWTIIDFTDTQYF TGTGCCAGCAGCCCGCCTTGGACTATCATTGATTTCACAGATACGCAGTATTTT
. TRBJ2-1 TRBV7-8 14 . CASSQWTIYNEQFF TGTGCCAGCAGTCAATGGACTATCTACAATGAGCAGTTCTTC
. TRBJ2-5 TRBV7-9 11 . CASRSQETQYF TGTGCCAGCAGATCCCAAGAGACCCAGTACTTC
. TRBJ2-3 TRBV7-9 14 . CASSLTASTDTQYF TGTGCCAGCAGCTTAACAGCTAGCACAGATACGCAGTATTTT